A single sample gave rise to the 26 T cell receptor beta chains below, sequenced in a study of blood T cell repertoires in COVID-19. Profiling relied on immunoSEQ multiplex PCR, and the TCRdb table lists in-frame clones only, not all of them. This table holds about 150,000 clones, roughly 86% found once. Sequencing was performed on peripheral blood. The origin of the receptors is a human donor in a cohort sampled during active COVID-19.

The chain is built from TRBV24-1 and TRBJ2-1; 15 bases align to TRBD2. The J segment lost 8 bases and the V segment lost 3 bases, leaving 7 bases of the junction unmatched. The CDR3 is 17 residues long. Germline V lookup: CDR1 KGHDR, CDR2 SFDVKD. In DNA, the CDR3 is TGTGCCACCAGTGATGGACTAGCGGGAGGGTCTCTAGATGAGCAGTTCTTC. This sequence encodes CATSDGLAGGSLDEQFF.

The chain carries TRBV10-2 and TRBJ2-3, with 7 bases aligning to TRBD1. The V gene end was trimmed by 8 bases and the J gene end by 2 bases; junction bases not matched to a gene: 10. Germline V gene sequence: CDR1 WSHSY, CDR2 SAAADI. The CDR3 is 15 amino acids. The CDR3, as DNA: TGCGCCAGCCGGGACAGCCAGTTACCCACAGATACGCAGTATTTT. It translates to CASRDSQLPTDTQYF.

The chain is built from TRBV4-2 and TRBJ2-1; 15 nucleotides line up with TRBD2. Germline V lookup: CDR1 LGHNA, CDR2 YNFKEQ. The CDR3 spans 18 residues. V shed 1 base and J 5 bases; nucleotides not matched to a gene: 6. The CDR3 reads CASSQGLGLAGGDNEQFF. As DNA, the CDR3 is TGTGCCAGCAGCCAAGGGCTGGGACTAGCGGGGGGCGACAATGAGCAGTTCTTC.

The V call is TRBV11-2, the J call TRBJ2-2; D is undetermined. Germline V lookup: CDR1 SGHAT, CDR2 FQNNGV. Trimming removed 1 base at V and 2 bases at J, with 5 bases between. The CDR3 sequence is 14 residues long. The CDR3 reads CASSLVSNTGELFF. The CDR3 nucleotides read TGTGCCAGCAGCTTAGTAAGCAACACCGGGGAGCTGTTTTTT.

This chain joins TRBV3-1 (or the pseudogene TRBV3-2) and TRBJ2-2, with a tentative D call TRBD2 (6 bases). The CDR3 runs 17 residues. The V gene's germline CDR1 is LGHDT and CDR2 YNNKEL (reference sequence). Trimming took off 4 bases at V and 1 base at J, with 16 bases between the two ends. CDR3 amino acids: CASSPEEGGKNTGELFF. The CDR3 coding sequence is TGTGCCAGCAGCCCGGAGGAGGGCGGGAAGAACACCGGGGAGCTGTTTTTT.

A few counts support this clone. The chain uses TRBV7-2 and TRBJ2-7; perhaps TRBD1 as D (5 bases). CDR1 and CDR2 from the germline V gene are SGHTA and FQGNSA. The CDR3 consists of 14 residues. V was pared by 5 bases and J by 3 bases, with 14 bases between. CDR3 sequence: CASSLPGHFYEQYF. DNA of the CDR3: TGTGCCAGCAGCCTTCCCGGACACTTCTACGAGCAGTACTTC.

V is TRBV27 and J is TRBJ2-4, with TRBD1 as a possible D gene (7 bases). Per the germline V gene, CDR1 is MNHEY and CDR2 is SMNVEV (reference sequence). Trimming left V 6 bases short and J 0 bases short, with 12 bases between. There are 15 residues in the CDR3. The CDR3 loop reads CASSPGGLAKNIQYF. CDR3 sequence (DNA): TGTGCCAGCAGCCCAGGGGGGCTAGCCAAAAACATTCAGTACTTC.

The rearrangement joins TRBV11-1 to TRBJ2-2, with D hard to call. Germline V CDR1 and CDR2: SGHAT, FQDESV (reference sequence). V dropped 2 bases and J dropped 5 bases, with 6 bases sitting between them. The CDR3 sequence is 13 residues long. As DNA, the CDR3 is TGTGCCAGCAGCTTACGAGGAACCGGGGAGCTGTTTTTT. Translation: CASSLRGTGELFF. The full variable domain, with the rest looked up from reference TRBV11-1 and TRBJ2-2, is EAEVAQSPRYKITEKSQAVAFWCDPISGHATLYWYRQILGQGPELLVQFQDESVVDDSQLPKDRFSAERLKGVDSTLKIQPAELGDSAMYLCASSLRGTGELFFGEGSRLTVL.

The rearrangement uses TRBV6-5 and TRBJ1-4, with 8 bases that match TRBD1. V lost 7 bases to trimming and J lost 5 bases; unmatched junction nucleotides: 6. The CDR3 loop spans 14 amino acids. Germline CDR1 is MNHEY and CDR2 is SVGAGI. The CDR3 region has the DNA TGTGCCAGCACGTCCGGGACAGGAAATGAAAAACTGTTTTTT. As protein: CASTSGTGNEKLFF.

This chain joins TRBV5-4 and TRBJ2-1, with 9 nucleotides matching TRBD2. V shed 5 bases, J shed 8 bases, and the junction held 14 bases outside the gene matches. The CDR3 covers 16 residues. Germline values: CDR1 SGHNT, CDR2 YYREEE (reference sequence). The CDR3 coding sequence is TGTGCCAGCAGGGTAGGAGCGGGAGGCCGCTCCGATGAGCAGTTCTTC. Protein sequence: CASRVGAGGRSDEQFF.

This sequence joins TRBV20-1 and TRBJ1-6; D remains ambiguous. V was pared by 3 bases and J by 10 bases, with 13 bases between. The CDR3 contains 13 residues. Germline V lookup: CDR1 DFQATT, CDR2 SNEGSKA (reference sequence). The CDR3 sequence: CSASLGQGSPLHF. CDR3 bases: TGCAGTGCTAGTCTTGGGCAAGGATCACCCCTCCACTTT.

The V and J genes are TRBV5-1 and TRBJ1-2; no definite D call. Germline loops: CDR1 SGHRS, CDR2 YFSETQ. Deletions cut 0 bases from V and 4 bases from J, with 16 bases between. CDR3 length: 16 amino acids. CDR3 residues: CASSLGPLQIFYGYTF. CDR3 sequence (DNA): TGCGCCAGCAGCTTGGGCCCATTACAGATTTTCTATGGCTACACCTTC.

CDR3 region: CASSHGGTRLYGYTF. For the CDR3, the DNA is TGTGCCAGCAGCCACGGAGGGACCAGATTATATGGCTACACCTTC. V and J are TRBV5-4 and TRBJ1-2, with D maybe TRBD1 (5 bases). The CDR3 sequence is 15 residues long. Germline lookup yields CDR1 SGHNT and CDR2 YYREEE (reference sequence). V lost 4 bases, J lost 5 bases, and 18 bases lay in between.

The chain combines TRBV2 with TRBJ2-2; TRBD2 might be the D (5 bases). CDR3 size: 14 residues. V was cut by 5 bases and J by 1 base, with 8 bases left in between. Germline values: CDR1 SNHLY, CDR2 FYNNEI. The CDR3 spells CASSYRGNTGELFF. The CDR3 bases are TGTGCCAGCAGTTACCGGGGGAACACCGGGGAGCTGTTTTTT.

The chain joins TRBV7-6 to TRBJ2-7; D gene ambiguous. In germline, CDR1 is SGHVS, CDR2 FNYEAQ. This CDR3 has 14 residues. V was trimmed by 5 bases and J by 0 bases, leaving 11 bases between them. CDR3 sequence (DNA): TGTGCCAGCAGCCCTCTTCCCCTCTCCTACGAGCAGTACTTC. It yields the protein CASSPLPLSYEQYF.

Only a few counts were recorded for this clone. CDR3 nucleotides: TGTGCCAGTAGCCCGGGACTAGCGGGAGGAGATGAGCAGTTCTTC. Translated, it gives CASSPGLAGGDEQFF. The chain combines TRBV19 with TRBJ2-1; the match to TRBD2 covers 15 bases. With V trimmed by 6 bases and J by 8 bases, 5 bases remained unmatched. Germline values: CDR1 LNHDA, CDR2 SQIVND (reference sequence). The CDR3 consists of 15 residues.

The V gene is TRBV7-2, the J gene TRBJ1-6; 7 bases align to TRBD1. V was pared by 5 bases and J by 12 bases, with 10 bases of the junction left unmatched. This CDR3 is 14 amino acids long. Germline CDR1 reads SGHTA; CDR2 reads FQGNSA. The CDR3 reads CASSGRTGSLPLHF. The CDR3 bases are TGTGCCAGCAGCGGGAGGACAGGTAGTTTACCCCTCCACTTT.

The V gene is TRBV5-1, the J gene TRBJ2-6, with D tentatively TRBD2 (5 bases). This CDR3 has 15 amino acids. Trimming took off 0 bases at V and 1 base at J, with 5 bases between the two ends. CDR1 and CDR2 (germline): SGHRS, YFSETQ. The chain's CDR3 is CASSLAGSGANVLTF. DNA for the CDR3: TGCGCCAGCAGCTTGGCGGGGTCTGGGGCCAACGTCCTGACTTTC. Full variable domain (missing parts from reference TRBV5-1 and TRBJ2-6): KAGVTQTPRYLIKTRGQQVTLSCSPISGHRSVSWYQQTPGQGLQFLFEYFSETQRNKGNFPGRFSGRQFSNSRSEMNVSTLELGDSALYLCASSLAGSGANVLTFGAGSRLTVL.

The V and J genes are TRBV30 and TRBJ1-6; D may be TRBD1 (5 bases). V was shortened by 4 bases and J by 5 bases, with 9 bases between the two germline ends. Germline V gene sequence: CDR1 GTSNPN, CDR2 SVGIG (reference sequence). The CDR3 length is 13 residues. The CDR3 DNA reads TGTGCCTGGAAACGACAGCATAATTCACCCCTCCACTTT. Protein product: CAWKRQHNSPLHF.

The chain joins TRBV7-3 to TRBJ2-7; TRBD1 matches at 7 bases. This CDR3 is 14 amino acids long. The germline V gene has CDR1 SGHTA and CDR2 FQGTGA. The V gene end was trimmed by 2 bases and the J gene end by 8 bases; junction bases not matched to a gene: 9. The CDR3 spells CASSLEGAGSKQYF. The CDR3 nucleotides read TGTGCCAGCAGCTTAGAGGGGGCCGGATCGAAGCAGTACTTC.

The rearrangement uses TRBV9 and TRBJ1-1; 10 bases line up with TRBD1. Looked up from germline, CDR1 is SGDLS and CDR2 is YYNGEE. This CDR3 is 14 amino acids long. V was pared by 0 bases and J by 7 bases, with 3 bases of the junction left unmatched. The CDR3 nucleotides are TGTGCCAGCAGCGTAGGACAGGGGGCTATTGAAGCTTTCTTT. This gives the protein CASSVGQGAIEAFF.

This chain uses TRBV21-1 with TRBJ2-5; no check of the table's D call, TRBD2, against the DNA was made. TRBV21-1 corresponds to a pseudogene. The CDR3 has 18 amino acids. The CDR3 protein is CASSYSGGPSLSGETQYF. CDR3 sequence (DNA): TGTGCCAGCAGCTATAGCGGGGGCCCCTCTTTGTCTGGGGAGACCCAGTACTTC.

The chain carries TRBV15 and TRBJ2-5; TRBD1 is a possible D gene (6 bases). The V and J ends lost 4 bases and 5 bases respectively, with 11 bases between them. Germline loops: CDR1 LNHNV, CDR2 YYDKDF (reference sequence). This CDR3 comprises 13 residues. CDR3 coding DNA: TGTGCCACCAGCATTACAGGGCTGGAGACCCAGTACTTC. Translating gives CATSITGLETQYF.

The CDR3 here is CASSFQGGRNYGYTF. The CDR3 nucleotides are TGTGCCAGCAGCTTCCAGGGGGGCAGGAACTATGGCTACACCTTC. The J gene is TRBJ1-2, the V gene TRBV7-3, with 7 bases that match TRBD1. The CDR3 runs 15 residues. V lost 3 bases to trimming and J lost 2 bases; unmatched junction nucleotides: 6. CDR1 SGHTA and CDR2 FQGTGA come from the germline V gene.

The genes are TRBV4-1 and TRBJ2-1, with 10 bases fitting TRBD2. Germline V gene lookup returns CDR1 MGHRA and CDR2 YSYEKL. The length of the CDR3 is 17 residues. The V gene end was trimmed by 0 bases and the J gene end by 6 bases; junction bases not matched to a gene: 8. CDR3 bases: TGCGCCAGCAGCCAAGATCGGGTAACTAGCGGGATCAATGAGCAGTTCTTC. Protein product: CASSQDRVTSGINEQFF.

This chain joins TRBV5-4 and TRBJ2-7; perhaps TRBD1 as D (6 bases). This CDR3 has 16 amino acids. With 4 bases removed from V and 0 bases from J, the gap between germline ends came to 17 bases. CDR1 and CDR2 from the germline V gene are SGHNT and YYREEE (reference sequence). CDR3 sequence (DNA): TGTGCCAGCAGCCCCGGACAGCCGCCTAGCTCCTACGAGCAGTACTTC. It is translated as CASSPGQPPSSYEQYF.